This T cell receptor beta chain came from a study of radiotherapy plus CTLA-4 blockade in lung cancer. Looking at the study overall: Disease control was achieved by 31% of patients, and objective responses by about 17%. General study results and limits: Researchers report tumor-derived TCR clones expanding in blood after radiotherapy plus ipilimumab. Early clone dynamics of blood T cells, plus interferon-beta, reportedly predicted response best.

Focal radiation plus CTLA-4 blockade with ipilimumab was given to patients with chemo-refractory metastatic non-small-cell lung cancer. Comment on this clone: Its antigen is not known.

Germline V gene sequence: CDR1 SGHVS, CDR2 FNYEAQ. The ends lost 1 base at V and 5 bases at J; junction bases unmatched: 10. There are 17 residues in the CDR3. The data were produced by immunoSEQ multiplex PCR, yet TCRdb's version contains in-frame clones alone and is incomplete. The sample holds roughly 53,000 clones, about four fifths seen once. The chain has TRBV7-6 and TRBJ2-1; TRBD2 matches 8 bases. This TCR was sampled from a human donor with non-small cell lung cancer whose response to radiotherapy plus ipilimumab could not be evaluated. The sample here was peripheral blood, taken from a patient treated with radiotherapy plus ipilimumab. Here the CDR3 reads CASSLDALTSVDNEQFF. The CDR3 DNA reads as TGTGCCAGCAGCTTAGATGCCCTGACTAGCGTAGACAATGAGCAGTTCTTC.